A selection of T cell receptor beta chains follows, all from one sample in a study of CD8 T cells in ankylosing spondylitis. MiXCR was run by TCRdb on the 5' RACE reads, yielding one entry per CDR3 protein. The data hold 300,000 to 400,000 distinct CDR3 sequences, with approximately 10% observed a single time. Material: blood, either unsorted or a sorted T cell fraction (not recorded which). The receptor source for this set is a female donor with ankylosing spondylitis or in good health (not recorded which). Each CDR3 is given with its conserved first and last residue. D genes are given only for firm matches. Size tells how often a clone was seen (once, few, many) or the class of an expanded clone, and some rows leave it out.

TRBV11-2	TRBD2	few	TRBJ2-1	TGTGCCAGCAGCCCCCTACTAGCGGGGGAAAACAATGAGCAGTTCTTC	CASSPLLAGENNEQFF
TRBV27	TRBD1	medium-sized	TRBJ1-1	TGTGCCAGCACGAGGGACAGGGGTTTGTACACTGAAGCTTTCTTT	CASTRDRGLYTEAFF
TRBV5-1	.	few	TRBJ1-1	TGCGCCAGCAGCTTGGCTGGGCGGGGGGCGGATTGGAACACTGAAGCTTTCTTT	CASSLAGRGADWNTEAFF
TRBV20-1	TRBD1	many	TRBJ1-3	TGCAGTGCTAGAGGGACAGGGGTCGACACCATATATTTT	CSARGTGVDTIYF
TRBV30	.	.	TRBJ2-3	TGTGCCTGGAGTGTACGAGGCTCAAGGAGTAGTAGCACAGATACGCAGTATTTT	CAWSVRGSRSSSTDTQYF
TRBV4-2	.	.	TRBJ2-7	TGTGCCAGCAGCCAAGCTGACAGAGACTCCTACGAGCAGTACTTC	CASSQADRDSYEQYF
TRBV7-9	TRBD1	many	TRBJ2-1	TGTGCCAGCAGCCCAGGGACAGGATGGCATGAGCAGTTCTTC	CASSPGTGWHEQFF
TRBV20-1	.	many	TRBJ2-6	TGCAGTGCAACAACAGGGAGGAGAACTGGGGCCAACGTCCTGACTTTC	CSATTGRRTGANVLTF
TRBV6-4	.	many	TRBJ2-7	TGTGCCAGCATCTGGGACGGGCCTTCCTACGAGCAGTACTTC	CASIWDGPSYEQYF
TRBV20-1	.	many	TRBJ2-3	TGCAGTGCTAGAGTAAGCGCCGACACAGATACGCAGTATTTT	CSARVSADTDTQYF
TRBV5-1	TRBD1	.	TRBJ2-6	TGCGCCAGCAGCCCGGACAGGGGCTCTGGGGCCAACGTCCTGACTTTC	CASSPDRGSGANVLTF
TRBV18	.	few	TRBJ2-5	TGTGCCAGCTCACCACCAGATAACGGGGAAGAGACCCAGTACTTC	CASSPPDNGEETQYF
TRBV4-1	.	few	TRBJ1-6	TGCGCCAGCAGCCAAGACGGCCAGAGCTCCTATAATTCACCCCTCCACTTT	CASSQDGQSSYNSPLHF
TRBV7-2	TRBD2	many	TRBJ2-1	TGTGCCAGCAGCCATTTTGGACTAGCGGGGGGAAATGAGCAGTTCTTC	CASSHFGLAGGNEQFF
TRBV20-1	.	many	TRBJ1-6	TGCAGTGCGGGATTATACTCGGTGAAAAATTCACCCCTCCACTTT	CSAGLYSVKNSPLHF
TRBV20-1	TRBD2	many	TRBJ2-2	TGCAGTGCTAGCCATAGCGGGGTGGGAACCGGGGAGCTGTTTTTT	CSASHSGVGTGELFF
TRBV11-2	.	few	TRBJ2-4	TGTGCCAGCAGCTTAGGTGCCGGGTCCAAAAACATTCAGTACTTC	CASSLGAGSKNIQYF
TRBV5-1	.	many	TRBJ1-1	TGCGCCAGCAGCTTGCAGGGGTCGGGCACTGAAGCTTTCTTT	CASSLQGSGTEAFF
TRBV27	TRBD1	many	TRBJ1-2	TGTGCCAGCAGTTTATCCCTTTCGACAGGGAACTATGGCTACACCTTC	CASSLSLSTGNYGYTF
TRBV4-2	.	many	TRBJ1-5	TGTGCCAGCAGCCAAGGACAAACGGGGAATATGTATCAGCCCCAGCATTTT	CASSQGQTGNMYQPQHF
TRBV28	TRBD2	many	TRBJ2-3	TGTGCCAGCAGTTTAGGTGGCGGGAGGGCGACGACAGATACGCAGTATTTT	CASSLGGGRATTDTQYF
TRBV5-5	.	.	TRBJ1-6	TGTGCCAGCAGCTTGGCCATCGTGTCGCGGCTACCCCTCCACTTT	CASSLAIVSRLPLHF